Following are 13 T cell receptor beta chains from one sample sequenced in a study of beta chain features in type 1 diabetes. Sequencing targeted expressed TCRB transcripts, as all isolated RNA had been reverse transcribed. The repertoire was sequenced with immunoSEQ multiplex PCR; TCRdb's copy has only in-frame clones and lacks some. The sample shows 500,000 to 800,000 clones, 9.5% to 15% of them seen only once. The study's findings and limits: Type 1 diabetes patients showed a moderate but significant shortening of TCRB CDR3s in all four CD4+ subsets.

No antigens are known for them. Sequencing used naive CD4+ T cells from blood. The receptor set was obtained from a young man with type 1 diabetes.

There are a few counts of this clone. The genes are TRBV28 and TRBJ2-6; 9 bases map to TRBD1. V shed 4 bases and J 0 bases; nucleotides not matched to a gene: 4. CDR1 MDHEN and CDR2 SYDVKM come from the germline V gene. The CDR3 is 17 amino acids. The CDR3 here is CASSSGQGNSGANVLTF. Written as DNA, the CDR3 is TGTGCCAGCAGTTCGGGACAGGGTAACTCTGGGGCCAACGTCCTGACTTTC.

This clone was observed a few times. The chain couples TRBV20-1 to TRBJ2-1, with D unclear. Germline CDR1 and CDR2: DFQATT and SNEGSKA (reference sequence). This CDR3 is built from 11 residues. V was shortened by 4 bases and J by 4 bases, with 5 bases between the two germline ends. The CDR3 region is CSAKEYNEQFF. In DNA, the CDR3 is TGCAGTGCTAAGGAGTACAATGAGCAGTTCTTC.

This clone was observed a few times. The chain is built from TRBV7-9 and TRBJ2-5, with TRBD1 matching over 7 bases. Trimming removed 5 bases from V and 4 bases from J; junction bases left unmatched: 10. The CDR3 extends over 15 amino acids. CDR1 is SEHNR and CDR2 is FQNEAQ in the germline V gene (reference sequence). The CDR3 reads CASSPPGQPLETQYF. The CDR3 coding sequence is TGTGCCAGCAGCCCCCCGGGACAGCCCTTAGAGACCCAGTACTTC.

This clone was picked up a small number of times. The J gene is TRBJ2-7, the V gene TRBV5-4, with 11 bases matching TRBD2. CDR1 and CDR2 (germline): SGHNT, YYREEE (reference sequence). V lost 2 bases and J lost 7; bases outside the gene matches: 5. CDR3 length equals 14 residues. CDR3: CASSFVLAGGEQYF. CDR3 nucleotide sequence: TGTGCCAGCAGCTTTGTCCTAGCGGGGGGTGAGCAGTACTTC.

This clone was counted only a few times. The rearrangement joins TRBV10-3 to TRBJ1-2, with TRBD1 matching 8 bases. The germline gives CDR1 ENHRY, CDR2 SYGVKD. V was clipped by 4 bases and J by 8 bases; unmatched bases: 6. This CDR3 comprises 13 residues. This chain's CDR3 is CAISGTGGGGYTF. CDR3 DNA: TGTGCCATCAGTGGTACAGGGGGAGGAGGCTACACCTTC.

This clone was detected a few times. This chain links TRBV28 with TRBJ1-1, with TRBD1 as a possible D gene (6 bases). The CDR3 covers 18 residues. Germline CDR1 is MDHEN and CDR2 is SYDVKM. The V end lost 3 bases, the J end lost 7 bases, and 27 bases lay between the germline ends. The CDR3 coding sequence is TGTGCCAGCAGTTTTTTGGGAGGCAGGGGACTCTCCTTCGATGAAGCTTTCTTT. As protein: CASSFLGGRGLSFDEAFF.

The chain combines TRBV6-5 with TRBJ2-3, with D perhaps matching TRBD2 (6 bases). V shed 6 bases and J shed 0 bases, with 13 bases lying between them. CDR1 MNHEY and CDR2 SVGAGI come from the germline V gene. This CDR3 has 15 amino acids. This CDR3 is CASRHGGRSTDTQYF. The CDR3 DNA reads TGTGCCAGCAGGCACGGGGGTCGGAGCACAGATACGCAGTATTTT.

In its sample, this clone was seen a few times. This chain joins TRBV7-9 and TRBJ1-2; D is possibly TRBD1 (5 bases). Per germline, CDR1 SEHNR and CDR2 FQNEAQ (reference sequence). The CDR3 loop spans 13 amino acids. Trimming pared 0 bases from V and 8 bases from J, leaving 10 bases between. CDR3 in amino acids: CASSLARGQGYTF. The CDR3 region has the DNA TGTGCCAGCAGCTTAGCGAGGGGCCAGGGCTACACCTTC.

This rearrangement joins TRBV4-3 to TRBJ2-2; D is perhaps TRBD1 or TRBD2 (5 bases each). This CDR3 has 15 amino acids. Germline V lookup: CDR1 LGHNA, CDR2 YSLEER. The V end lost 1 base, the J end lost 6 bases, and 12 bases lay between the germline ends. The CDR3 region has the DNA TGCGCCAGCAGCCAAGTCGGGACGCGGGCCGGGGAGCTGTTTTTT. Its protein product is CASSQVGTRAGELFF.

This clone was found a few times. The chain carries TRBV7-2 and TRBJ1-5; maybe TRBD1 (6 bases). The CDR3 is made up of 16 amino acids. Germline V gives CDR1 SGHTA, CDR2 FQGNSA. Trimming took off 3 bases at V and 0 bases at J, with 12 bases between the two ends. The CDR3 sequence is CASSFARGNSNQPQHF. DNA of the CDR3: TGTGCCAGCAGCTTTGCCAGGGGCAATAGCAATCAGCCCCAGCATTTT.

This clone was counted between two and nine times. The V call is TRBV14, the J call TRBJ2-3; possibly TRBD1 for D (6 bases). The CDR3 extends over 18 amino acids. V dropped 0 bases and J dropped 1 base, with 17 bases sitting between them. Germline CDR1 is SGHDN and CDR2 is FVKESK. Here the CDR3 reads CASSQDLGGNSGTDTQYF. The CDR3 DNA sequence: TGTGCCAGCAGCCAAGATCTAGGGGGAAATAGTGGCACAGATACGCAGTATTTT.

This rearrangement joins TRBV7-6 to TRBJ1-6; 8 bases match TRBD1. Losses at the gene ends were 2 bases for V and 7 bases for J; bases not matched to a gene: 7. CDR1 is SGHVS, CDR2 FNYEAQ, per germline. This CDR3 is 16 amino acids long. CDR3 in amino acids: CASSLSVAGGNSPLHF. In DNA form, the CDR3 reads TGTGCCAGCAGCTTAAGCGTTGCAGGGGGCAATTCACCCCTCCACTTT.

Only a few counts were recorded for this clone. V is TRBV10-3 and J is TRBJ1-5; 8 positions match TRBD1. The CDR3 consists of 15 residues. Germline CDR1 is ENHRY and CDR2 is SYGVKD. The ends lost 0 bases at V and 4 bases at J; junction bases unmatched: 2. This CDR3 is CAISESNRGNQPQHF. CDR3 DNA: TGTGCCATCAGTGAGTCGAACAGGGGGAATCAGCCCCAGCATTTT.